Listed below are T cell receptor beta chains from one sample, sequenced in a study of patients and donors after allogeneic stem cell transplantation. TCRdb re-analysed the RT-PCR reads in MiXCR, keeping a single row per CDR3 protein. The sample contains some 960,000 distinct CDR3 sequences, approximately 19% of which appear only once. The sequenced sample was blood, either unsorted or a sorted T cell fraction (not recorded which). These receptors originate from a human donor who was either an allogeneic HSCT recipient or a stem cell or donor lymphocyte infusion donor (not recorded which). It is not recorded whose cells these are; they may come from a transplant donor. Each CDR3 is given with its conserved first and last residue. Each record gives: V gene, J gene, CDR3 protein.

>TRBV3-1|TRBJ2-2
CASGVGEEDTGELFF
>TRBV5-1|TRBJ1-4
CASSLGGNEKLFF
>TRBV12-3/TRBV12-4|TRBJ2-3
CASSPRQGGRSSTDTQYF
>TRBV19|TRBJ1-5
CASEGHSNQPQHF
>TRBV2|TRBJ2-7
CASSDSGTYEQYF
>TRBV11-2|TRBJ2-3
CASSHLQGRGADTQYF
>TRBV20-1|TRBJ2-7
CSAREPLPGAGETYEQYF
>TRBV9|TRBJ2-3
CASSVSVVSTDTQYF
>TRBV2|TRBJ1-4
CASSEPSSFSEKLFF
>TRBV6-2/TRBV6-3|TRBJ1-1
CASSRGMTEAFF
>TRBV7-9|TRBJ1-3
CASSNENTIYF
>TRBV7-9|TRBJ1-1
CASSLSGPEAFF
>TRBV12-3/TRBV12-4|TRBJ1-6
CASSLGRTNSPLHF
>TRBV12-3/TRBV12-4|TRBJ2-7
CASSVAGVNYEQYF
>TRBV2|TRBJ2-1
CASMQSLSSYNEQFF
>TRBV6-5|TRBJ2-2
CASSYYRGRTGELFF
>TRBV4-1|TRBJ1-1
CASSQEFNDRNTEAFF
>TRBV19|TRBJ2-1
CASSNLGPRSYNEQFF
>TRBV7-9|TRBJ1-5
CASSTGRFNQHF
>TRBV25-1|TRBJ2-7
CASSDPGGEQYF
>TRBV28|TRBJ2-3
CASNPGQLTQYF
>TRBV6-1|TRBJ2-6
CASSRQGGRIGGANVLTF
>TRBV29-1|TRBJ2-5
CSVEPGETQYF
>TRBV5-1|TRBJ2-7
CASSLSTALGVSGPYEQYF